A few counts support the clone carrying this TCR beta chain. Its antigen is still unknown. The CDR3 contains 14 residues. Germline V gene data show CDR1 as SEHNR and CDR2 as FQNEAQ (reference sequence). The ends were cut back, 0 bases at V and 4 bases at J, with 9 bases in the middle. TCRdb re-called the 5' RACE reads with MiXCR, one entry per CDR3 protein. The profile shows some 630,000 distinct CDR3 sequences, under 8.5% of them singletons. The data stem from a study of identical twins. General study points: Twins shared out-of-frame alpha sequences with excess low generation probability. With abundant cord blood beta clonotypes, insertions were fewer; memory repertoires showed no such pattern. Among beta out-of-frame sequences, excess sharing between twins appeared weaker.

All donors were healthy, and all were Caucasian. These same data were also listed under a study on yellow fever vaccine responses in identical twins.

The material sequenced was PBMCs. The receptor was derived from a woman aged 18-29 years in good health. The J gene is TRBJ1-1, the V gene TRBV7-9, with D unresolved. In DNA form, the CDR3 reads TGTGCCAGCAGCTTAGCGTTGGGTCCCACTGAAGCTTTCTTT. Its protein is CASSLALGPTEAFF.